Shown below are 20 T cell receptor beta chains from a single sample sequenced in a study of T cells in narcolepsy. Generated by immunoSEQ multiplex PCR, the TCRdb table keeps only in-frame clones and is missing some. The sample has fewer than 30,000 clones, around 85% seen once. The material sequenced was CD45RA- memory CD4+ T cells from PBMCs. The receptors stem from a human donor with narcolepsy.

The rearrangement links TRBV14 to TRBJ2-7, with 8 bases fitting TRBD2. CDR1 SGHDN and CDR2 FVKESK come from the germline V gene. The ends lost 3 bases at V and 5 bases at J; junction bases unmatched: 12. The length of the CDR3 is 16 residues. The CDR3: CASSHPSRGARNEQYF. CDR3 DNA: TGTGCCAGCAGCCATCCATCGCGGGGGGCGCGGAACGAGCAGTACTTC.

This clone occurred once. This chain joins TRBV7-2 and TRBJ2-3; TRBD2 agrees at 7 bases. Germline CDR1 reads SGHTA; CDR2 reads FQGNSA. This CDR3 has 13 amino acids. J gave up 3 bases and V 5 bases, and 2 bases lay outside the gene matches. CDR3 region: CASSKGGTDTQYF. The CDR3 nucleotides read TGTGCCAGCAGCAAGGGAGGGACAGATACGCAGTATTTT.

This clone came up a few times. V is TRBV14 and J is TRBJ2-2; D is perhaps TRBD1 (6 bases). V was clipped by 3 bases and J by 7 bases, with 9 bases between them. Germline V gives CDR1 SGHDN, CDR2 FVKESK. This CDR3 has 13 residues. The CDR3 loop is CASSQYRVGELFF. Here the CDR3 DNA reads TGTGCCAGCAGCCAGTACAGGGTCGGGGAGCTGTTTTTT.

This chain uses TRBV5-4 with TRBJ2-1, with TRBD2 identical over 12 bases. The CDR3 totals 15 residues. Germline V gene lookup returns CDR1 SGHNT and CDR2 YYREEE (reference sequence). Unmatched junction bases numbered 4, after V lost 0 bases and J lost 9 bases. CDR3 region: CASSLGLAGVAEQFF. The CDR3 DNA follows: TGTGCCAGCAGCTTGGGACTAGCGGGAGTGGCTGAGCAGTTCTTC.

The CDR3 sequence: CSAWTGNGQYF. The CDR3 DNA sequence: TGCAGTGCTTGGACAGGGAATGGGCAGTACTTC. This chain joins TRBV20-1 and TRBJ2-7, with 8 bases identical to TRBD1. This CDR3 spans 11 amino acids. V was clipped by 5 bases and J by 9 bases; unmatched bases: 6. Germline CDR1 is DFQATT and CDR2 is SNEGSKA (reference sequence).

The chain couples TRBV4-2 to TRBJ2-7; D gene unclear. Germline CDR1 is LGHNA and CDR2 is YNFKEQ. Trimming took 0 bases from V and 3 from J, leaving 21 bases between them. This CDR3 is 18 amino acids long. The CDR3 sequence: CASSQDRNSRTLFYEQYF. CDR3 sequence (DNA): TGTGCCAGCAGCCAAGATAGAAACTCTAGAACCCTCTTCTACGAGCAGTACTTC.

The genes are TRBV7-8 and TRBJ2-4, with 8 positions matching TRBD2. The germline gives CDR1 SGHVS, CDR2 FQNEAQ. The ends lost 3 bases at V and 7 bases at J; junction bases unmatched: 5. The CDR3 runs to 14 residues. CDR3 DNA: TGTGCCAGCAGCTTTGCCAGCGGGAGCAACATTCAGTACTTC. Translating it yields CASSFASGSNIQYF.

In DNA form, the CDR3 reads TGTGCCAGCAAGGGGGCTAGCGGGAGCTCCCGGAACAATGAGCAGTTCTTC. Encoded protein: CASKGASGSSRNNEQFF. The gene calls are TRBV2 and TRBJ2-1; 10 nucleotides align to TRBD2. With V trimmed by 7 bases and J by 5 bases, 14 bases remained unmatched. The CDR3 has 17 amino acids. Germline CDR1 reads SNHLY; CDR2 reads FYNNEI.

The CDR3: CASNLLYTDTQYF. The CDR3 DNA reads TGTGCCAGCAATCTCCTATACACAGATACGCAGTATTTT. This chain links TRBV2 with TRBJ2-3; D is ambiguous. Trimming removed 7 bases at V and 2 bases at J, with 10 bases between. Per germline, CDR1 SNHLY and CDR2 FYNNEI. CDR3 size: 13 residues.

V is TRBV25-1 and J is TRBJ2-5; D is possibly TRBD2 (5 bases). V was pared by 2 bases and J by 3 bases, with 10 bases between. This CDR3 is built from 14 residues. Germline CDR1 is MGHDK and CDR2 is SYGVNS. CDR3 amino acids: CASSEMLGEETQYF. CDR3 nucleotide sequence: TGTGCCAGCAGTGAAATGCTGGGAGAAGAGACCCAGTACTTC.

The V and J genes are TRBV7-9 and TRBJ2-2; 7 bases map to TRBD2. The germline V gene encodes CDR1 SEHNR and CDR2 FQNEAQ (reference sequence). CDR3 size: 17 residues. V shed 1 base and J 5 bases; nucleotides not matched to a gene: 10. This chain's CDR3 is CASSLGSGGSGTGELFF. In nucleotides, the CDR3 is TGTGCCAGCAGCTTAGGTTCTGGCGGGAGCGGAACCGGGGAGCTGTTTTTT.

The chain joins TRBV6-5 to TRBJ2-7; 11 bases align to TRBD1. Losses at the gene ends were 9 bases for V and 1 base for J; bases not matched to a gene: 5. The V gene's germline CDR1 is MNHEY and CDR2 SVGAGI. The CDR3 is made up of 14 amino acids. CDR3 nucleotide sequence: TGTGCCAGTTTGGACAGGGGGCTATCCTACGAGCAGTACTTC. It yields the protein CASLDRGLSYEQYF.

The gene calls are TRBV5-1 and TRBJ2-2; 7 nucleotides agree with TRBD1. The length of the CDR3 is 16 residues. The V gene end was trimmed by 1 base and the J gene end by 0 bases; junction bases not matched to a gene: 3. Germline V gene lookup returns CDR1 SGHRS and CDR2 YFSETQ. Here the CDR3 reads CASSLSGTANTGELFF. CDR3 DNA: TGCGCCAGCAGCTTGTCCGGGACAGCGAACACCGGGGAGCTGTTTTTT. The full variable domain, rest sourced from reference TRBV5-1 and TRBJ2-2, is KAGVTQTPRYLIKTRGQQVTLSCSPISGHRSVSWYQQTPGQGLQFLFEYFSETQRNKGNFPGRFSGRQFSNSRSEMNVSTLELGDSALYLCASSLSGTANTGELFFGEGSRLTVL.

This chain connects TRBV21-1 to TRBJ1-2; the table's D call of TRBD1 was not tested on the DNA. TRBV21-1 is annotated as a pseudogene. This CDR3 region has 15 residues. CDR3 loop: CASSRRDRVWYGYTF. As DNA, the CDR3 is TGTGCCAGCAGCCGCCGGGACAGGGTTTGGTATGGCTACACCTTC.

The chain employs TRBV2 and TRBJ2-7; 7 bases fit TRBD1. V was clipped by 8 bases and J by 3 bases; unmatched bases: 13. From germline, CDR1 is SNHLY and CDR2 FYNNEI. CDR3 size: 15 residues. The CDR3 sequence: CASGFAGGSYYEQYF. The CDR3 DNA reads TGTGCCAGCGGGTTTGCAGGGGGTAGTTACTACGAGCAGTACTTC.

In its sample, this clone was seen a few times. The V gene is TRBV6-5, the J gene TRBJ2-5; the match to TRBD1 covers 10 bases. The CDR3 loop spans 15 amino acids. Germline V lookup: CDR1 MNHEY, CDR2 SVGAGI. J gave up 5 bases and V 7 bases, and 10 bases lay outside the gene matches. The CDR3 nucleotides are TGTGCCAGCAATAAAAGGGGGGACAGGGGTGAGACCCAGTACTTC. Protein sequence: CASNKRGDRGETQYF.

The genes are TRBV5-5 and TRBJ1-3; unclear D gene. CDR1 and CDR2 from the germline V gene are SGHKS and YYEKEE (reference sequence). The CDR3 covers 13 residues. Trimming pared 1 base from V and 3 bases from J, leaving 5 bases between. The CDR3 here is CASSLPGGNTIYF. In nucleotides, the CDR3 is TGTGCCAGCAGCTTGCCAGGTGGAAACACCATATATTTT. The variable domain in full, with the rest retrieved from reference TRBV5-5 and TRBJ1-3, is DAGVTQSPTHLIKTRGQQVTLRCSPISGHKSVSWYQQVLGQGPQFIFQYYEKEERGRGNFPDRFSARQFPNYSSELNVNALLLGDSALYLCASSLPGGNTIYFGEGSWLTVV.

The chain couples TRBV11-1 to TRBJ2-3; D might be TRBD2 (5 bases). Germline CDR1 SGHAT, CDR2 FQDESV (reference sequence). The germline V and J ends were trimmed by 5 bases and 0 bases, with 18 bases remaining between them. The CDR3 has 17 amino acids. CDR3: CASSQSAGRRSTDTQYF. The CDR3 DNA sequence: TGTGCCAGCAGCCAATCTGCGGGCAGGCGAAGCACAGATACGCAGTATTTT.

V gene TRBV19 combines with J gene TRBJ1-3, with no clear D. The V end lost 1 base, the J end lost 2 bases, and 9 bases lay between the germline ends. Germline V gives CDR1 LNHDA, CDR2 SQIVND (reference sequence). The CDR3 loop spans 15 amino acids. CDR3 DNA sequence: TGTGCCAGTAGTATAGGCACAGCTCCTGGAAACACCATATATTTT. Protein: CASSIGTAPGNTIYF.

The J gene is TRBJ2-2, the V gene TRBV28; D is ambiguous. The CDR3 consists of 16 residues. Germline loops: CDR1 MDHEN, CDR2 SYDVKM. The V and J ends lost 7 bases and 0 bases respectively, with 15 bases between them. CDR3 region: CASTPGGGSNTGELFF. The CDR3 nucleotides read TGTGCCAGCACCCCTGGCGGCGGCTCGAACACCGGGGAGCTGTTTTTT.